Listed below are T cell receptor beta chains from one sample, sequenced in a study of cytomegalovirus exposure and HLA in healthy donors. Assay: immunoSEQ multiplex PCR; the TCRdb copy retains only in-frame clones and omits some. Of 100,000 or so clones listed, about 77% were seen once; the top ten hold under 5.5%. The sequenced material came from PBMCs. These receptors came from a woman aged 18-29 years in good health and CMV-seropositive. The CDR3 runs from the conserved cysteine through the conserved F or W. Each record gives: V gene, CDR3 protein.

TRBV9 CASSPRTGDEQFF
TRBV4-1 CASSQDGSRTGELFF
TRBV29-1 CSVEASGGETQYF
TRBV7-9 CSSIPQAGVYNEQFF
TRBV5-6 CASSLVSDTQYF
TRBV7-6 CASRRISGRSETQYF
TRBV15 CATSSPGTGSRSGANVLTF
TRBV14 CASSQVGVHEQYF
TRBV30 CAWSRTSGLAREQYF
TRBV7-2 CASSPVLVLAGIYNEQFF
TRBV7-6 CASSLGTGGFGVTQYF
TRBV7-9 CASSPSGPGGGELFF
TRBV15 CATSRGTSGTNEQFF
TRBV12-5 CASGTGRDSYEQYF
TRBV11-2 CASSLTRDSYEQYF
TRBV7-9 CASSLGIAGESYEQYF
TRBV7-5 CARSLLRAGMNEQFF
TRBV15 CATSRADRGSEKLFF
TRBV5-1 CASSLKQGVLNEQFF
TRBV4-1 CASSQPGETQYF
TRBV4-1 CASSQVVASGSGNEQFF
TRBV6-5 CASSYSSGSAAGEQYF
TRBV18 CASSPPTQYQETQYF
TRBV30 CASFKGDEKLFF
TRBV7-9 CASEREGLADTQYF
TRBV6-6 CASSSPTYEQYF
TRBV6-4 CASSVYSGNEQFF
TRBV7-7 CASSPAGGLTGELFF
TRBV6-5 CASSYQRTGHEQFF
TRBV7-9 CASSLRGFPYEQYF
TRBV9 CASSQTSGSLETQYF
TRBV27 CASSSIQGNGANVLTF
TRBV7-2 CASSFGSTYEQYF
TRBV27 CASSPLTGENTIYF
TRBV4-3 CASSQNSPGTGGYEKLFF
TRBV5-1 CASSPSGGRSTEAFF
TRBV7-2 CASSSGVGYYEQYF
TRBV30 CAWSRVENEQYF
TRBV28 CASSLRMVRTDYGYTF
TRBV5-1 CASSREVGGPSNEQFF
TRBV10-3 CAISGVSSNEQFF
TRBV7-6 CASSPGDRTHFSGANVLTF
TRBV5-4 CASSWGQEYTEAFF
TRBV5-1 CASSLQPGQGSYEQYF
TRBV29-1 CSVGTGSGNTIYF
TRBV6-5 CASSYPGTVTEAFF
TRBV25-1 CASSGGRKNSGANVLTF
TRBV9 CASSGGAIVDTQYF
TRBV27 CASSLSLPGAGQPQHF
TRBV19 CASRPLAGGTDTQYF
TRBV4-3 CASSQFLTYEQYF
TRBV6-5 CASSYMGAPYEQYF
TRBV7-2 CASSIQGNTEAFF